The 20 T cell receptor beta chains below were found in one sample sequenced in a study of cytomegalovirus exposure and HLA in healthy donors. The study ran its PCR with 60 Vbeta and 13 Jbeta primers. The table came from immunoSEQ multiplex PCR; TCRdb's copy has only in-frame clones and leaves some out. In the table there are 130,000 or so clones, roughly 62% of which are singletons. Sequenced: PBMCs. Receptors originate from a male donor in good health and CMV-seronegative.

This clone has only a few counts. The J gene is TRBJ2-7, the V gene TRBV6-5; 7 bases map to TRBD1. CDR3 size: 15 residues. The V gene end was trimmed by 5 bases and the J gene end by 6 bases; junction bases not matched to a gene: 13. Germline-derived CDR1 and CDR2 are MNHEY and SVGAGI. CDR3 DNA: TGTGCCAGCAGTCAACAGGGGCTCCATCGGGGCGAGCAGTACTTC. Protein product: CASSQQGLHRGEQYF.

J is TRBJ2-7 and V is TRBV6-5; TRBD1 aligns across 9 bases. The CDR3 totals 14 residues. Trimming removed 6 bases from V and 2 bases from J; junction bases left unmatched: 5. Germline CDR1 reads MNHEY; CDR2 reads SVGAGI. Here the CDR3 reads CASRTTGGPYEQYF. CDR3 DNA sequence: TGTGCCAGCAGGACGACAGGGGGTCCCTACGAGCAGTACTTC.

This clone was detected once. The chain carries TRBV5-5 and TRBJ1-6, with 7 positions matching TRBD1. V gave up 8 bases and J gave up 6 bases; unmatched junction bases: 11. Germline V gene sequence: CDR1 SGHKS, CDR2 YYEKEE (reference sequence). This CDR3 is built from 15 residues. As DNA, the CDR3 is TGTGCCAGAAGCGCCGACAGGGCTGTTAATTCACCCCTCCACTTT. Translated, it gives CARSADRAVNSPLHF.

This clone was observed a handful of times. This rearrangement joins TRBV7-7 to TRBJ2-2; 7 positions agree with TRBD2. The J segment lost 13 bases and the V segment lost 5 bases, leaving 10 bases of the junction unmatched. The CDR3 is 13 residues long. The germline gives CDR1 SSHAT, CDR2 FNYEAQ (reference sequence). DNA for the CDR3: TGTGCCAGCAGCCTGGGGGGGAGTCGAAGGCTGTTTTTT. Encoded protein: CASSLGGSRRLFF.

The rearrangement uses TRBV7-8 and TRBJ1-1, with 7 nucleotides matching TRBD1. The CDR3 length is 13 residues. The junction had 4 bases not matched to a gene; V was cut back by 5 bases and J by 4 bases. CDR1 SGHVS and CDR2 FQNEAQ come from the germline V gene. The CDR3 here is CASSLGGGTEAFF. The CDR3 DNA is TGTGCCAGCAGCCTAGGGGGCGGCACTGAAGCTTTCTTT.

This clone was picked up a small number of times. Here the CDR3 DNA reads TGTGCCAGCAGTTTAGCGACAGGGACTGAAGCTTTCTTT. Translating gives CASSLATGTEAFF. V usage is TRBV27 and J usage is TRBJ1-1; 7 bases line up with TRBD1. Germline V gene data show CDR1 as MNHEY and CDR2 as SMNVEV (reference sequence). V shed 2 bases, J shed 5 bases, and the junction held 2 bases outside the gene matches. The CDR3 has 13 residues.

The rearrangement uses TRBV28 and TRBJ1-2; a possible D gene is TRBD1 (5 bases). Looked up from germline, CDR1 is MDHEN and CDR2 is SYDVKM. Trimming took off 3 bases at V and 4 bases at J, with 6 bases between the two ends. This CDR3 contains 12 residues. The CDR3 coding sequence is TGTGCCAGCAGTTTGCAGGGCTATGGCTACACCTTC. It yields the protein CASSLQGYGYTF.

The gene calls are TRBV2 and TRBJ2-5; the D gene is possibly TRBD2 (6 bases). The CDR3 is made up of 14 amino acids. The germline V gene encodes CDR1 SNHLY and CDR2 FYNNEI. V shed 6 bases and J shed 1 base, with 12 bases lying between them. CDR3 region: CASSPTGVQETQYF. The CDR3 nucleotides are TGTGCCAGCAGCCCGACGGGGGTCCAAGAGACCCAGTACTTC.

The chain combines TRBV10-3 with TRBJ2-6; D call uncertain. CDR1 ENHRY and CDR2 SYGVKD come from the germline V gene. This CDR3 region has 17 residues. V was pared by 0 bases and J by 0 bases, with 9 bases between. The CDR3 here is CAISESSVGSGANVLTF. In DNA, the CDR3 is TGTGCCATCAGTGAGTCCTCTGTCGGCTCTGGGGCCAACGTCCTGACTTTC.

In this sample, this clone turned up a few times. The chain is built from TRBV5-4 and TRBJ2-2; D unresolved. The V end lost 0 bases, the J end lost 0 bases, and 9 bases lay between the germline ends. Germline values: CDR1 SGHNT, CDR2 YYREEE (reference sequence). This CDR3 contains 16 residues. The CDR3 DNA follows: TGTGCCAGCAGCTTGGCCCCAGGAACGAACACCGGGGAGCTGTTTTTT. Amino acids: CASSLAPGTNTGELFF.

The CDR3 bases are TGTGCCTGGAGTGTTCACAGGGGCGCTGGAAACACCATATATTTT. It codes for CAWSVHRGAGNTIYF. The J gene is TRBJ1-3, the V gene TRBV30, with 7 bases aligning to TRBD1. The CDR3 is 15 residues long. The V gene's germline CDR1 is GTSNPN and CDR2 SVGIG (reference sequence). The V gene end was trimmed by 0 bases and the J gene end by 2 bases; junction bases not matched to a gene: 4.

The chain carries TRBV5-4 and TRBJ2-5; D might be TRBD2 (5 bases). The germline V and J ends were trimmed by 4 bases and 4 bases, with 14 bases remaining between them. The germline gives CDR1 SGHNT, CDR2 YYREEE (reference sequence). This CDR3 comprises 14 residues. CDR3 loop: CASSPTSGIETQYF. The CDR3 region has the DNA TGTGCCAGCAGCCCCACTTCCGGGATAGAGACCCAGTACTTC.

The chain employs TRBV10-2 and TRBJ1-2, with TRBD1 as a possible D gene (5 bases). V was shortened by 0 bases and J by 6 bases, with 14 bases between the two germline ends. The CDR3 is 15 residues long. Looked up from germline, CDR1 is WSHSY and CDR2 is SAAADI. The DNA for the CDR3 is TGCGCCAGCAGTGAGTCGACTGGGGCAGGTCATGGCTACACCTTC. Protein sequence: CASSESTGAGHGYTF.

This chain links TRBV10-2 with TRBJ2-3, with 8 bases lining up with TRBD2. V dropped 7 bases and J dropped 3; count of bases not matched to a gene: 3. The length of the CDR3 is 13 residues. The germline V gene has CDR1 WSHSY and CDR2 SAAADI. The CDR3 is CASKERGTDTQYF. The CDR3 bases are TGCGCCAGCAAAGAGCGGGGGACAGATACGCAGTATTTT.

The rearrangement links TRBV28 to TRBJ1-1, with 8 nucleotides matching TRBD1. CDR3 length: 16 residues. The V and J ends lost 4 bases and 1 base, in that order; junction bases with no gene match: 8. Germline V gene lookup returns CDR1 MDHEN and CDR2 SYDVKM. This chain's CDR3 is CASSSPQGAPNTEAFF. DNA of the CDR3: TGTGCCAGCAGTTCCCCCCAGGGGGCCCCGAACACTGAAGCTTTCTTT.

This chain uses TRBV6-1 with TRBJ2-1; a possible D gene is TRBD1 (6 bases). The germline gives CDR1 MNHNS, CDR2 SASEGT. This CDR3 has 15 residues. Trimming took off 2 bases at V and 3 bases at J, with 11 bases between the two ends. The CDR3 DNA reads TGTGCCAGCAGTGAATGGGCCAGGGGCTACAATGAGCAGTTCTTC. Its protein is CASSEWARGYNEQFF.

The gene calls are TRBV14 and TRBJ1-1; D unclear. The CDR3 consists of 13 residues. CDR1 and CDR2 (germline): SGHDN, FVKESK. Between the trimmed V and J ends, which lost 4 bases and 0 bases, there was a span of 6 bases. CDR3 sequence: CASSPRMNTEAFF. The DNA for the CDR3 is TGTGCCAGCAGCCCGAGAATGAACACTGAAGCTTTCTTT. The entire variable domain, with the rest obtained from reference TRBV14 and TRBJ1-1, is as follows: EAGVTQFPSHSVIEKGQTVTLRCDPISGHDNLYWYRRVMGKEIKFLLHFVKESKQDESGMPNNRFLAERTGGTYSTLKVQPAELEDSGVYFCASSPRMNTEAFFGQGTRLTVV.

The CDR3 coding sequence is TGTGCCAGTAGTAGGAACTACGCCAATGAGCAGTTCTTC. This translates into CASSRNYANEQFF. The chain recombines TRBV19 with TRBJ2-1, with D unclear. The germline V gene has CDR1 LNHDA and CDR2 SQIVND (reference sequence). V dropped 4 bases and J dropped 6 bases, with 10 bases sitting between them. CDR3 size: 13 residues.

The J gene is TRBJ2-1, the V gene TRBV11-3, with D possibly being TRBD1 (6 bases). The CDR3 length is 14 residues. Germline-derived CDR1 and CDR2 are SGHNT and YENEEA. V was pared by 1 base and J by 7 bases, with 11 bases between. The CDR3: CASSLAATGNEQFF. As DNA, the CDR3 is TGTGCCAGCAGCTTAGCCGCTACAGGGAATGAGCAGTTCTTC.

V usage is TRBV19 and J usage is TRBJ1-1; D gene uncertain. The germline CDR1 and CDR2 sequences are LNHDA and SQIVND (reference sequence). Trimming removed 1 base from V and 4 bases from J, with 7 bases in between. The CDR3 covers 13 residues. DNA for the CDR3: TGTGCCAGTAGTATAGGTTCGGGCACTGAAGCTTTCTTT. The encoded protein is CASSIGSGTEAFF.